These 14 T cell receptor beta chains were all obtained from the same sample, sequenced in a study of regulatory T cells in long-lasting Graves disease. Time point reported: persistent/refractory GD, antithyroid drugs over 5 years with positive TRAb. The TCR library was made from RNA that had been extracted from PBMCs in TRIzol. The TCR beta library used iRepertoire HTBI primers with Arm-PCR amplification of CDR3. TCRdb reprocessed the multiplex PCR reads with MiXCR, giving one entry per CDR3 protein. This sample yields fewer than 450,000 distinct CDR3 sequences, of which 23% are seen a single time; about 26% belongs to the top ten. Here the sequenced sample was peripheral blood mononuclear cells (PBMCs), taken when the disease was refractory, from a patient treated with antithyroid drugs. Receptors were obtained from a female donor with Graves disease.

This clonotype has more than one count but fewer than ten. CDR3 loop: CAWNGLLGSTEAFF. The DNA of the CDR3 is TGTGCCTGGAACGGACTCTTGGGGAGCACTGAAGCTTTCTTT. The rearrangement joins TRBV30 to TRBJ1-1, with D unclear. The CDR3 is 14 amino acids. V lost 4 bases and J 4 bases, leaving 16 bases between the germline ends. From germline, CDR1 is GTSNPN and CDR2 SVGIG (reference sequence).

This clonotype was detected many times. The chain carries TRBV20-1 and TRBJ1-2; D gene uncertain. Germline V gives CDR1 DFQATT, CDR2 SNEGSKA (reference sequence). The CDR3 covers 13 residues. Trimming removed 7 bases from V and 4 bases from J, with 16 bases in between. CDR3 loop: CSVDDRSGYGYTF. The CDR3 nucleotides read TGCAGTGTTGACGATAGATCTGGCTATGGCTACACCTTC.

This clonotype was found a few times. V is TRBV29-1 and J is TRBJ2-5; 7 nucleotides line up with TRBD1. Germline CDR1 reads SQVTM; CDR2 reads ANQGSEA. The CDR3 length is 14 residues. Trimming at V came to 7 bases and at J to 2 bases, leaving 10 bases not matched to a gene. CDR3 nucleotide sequence: TGCAGCGCGTTTCCCGGGACAGAGCAAGAGACCCAGTACTTC. Its protein product is CSAFPGTEQETQYF.

This clonotype showed up just a few times. V gene TRBV2 combines with J gene TRBJ2-2; TRBD1 agrees at 7 bases. V lost 5 bases, J lost 1 base, and 7 bases stayed unmatched. CDR1 and CDR2 (germline): SNHLY, FYNNEI. The CDR3 runs 16 residues. The CDR3 loop reads CASSTQGTGNTGELFF. The CDR3 DNA sequence: TGTGCCAGCAGTACACAGGGGACGGGGAACACCGGGGAGCTGTTTTTT. Using reference TRBV2 and TRBJ2-2 for the parts outside the CDR3, the full variable domain is EPEVTQTPSHQVTQMGQEVILRCVPISNHLYFYWYRQILGQKVEFLVSFYNNEISEKSEIFDDQFSVERPDGSNFTLKIRSTKLEDSAMYFCASSTQGTGNTGELFFGEGSRLTVL.

The J gene is TRBJ1-2, the V gene TRBV7-9, with D possibly being TRBD1 (6 bases). Trimming cost V 5 bases and J 5 bases, with 15 bases left between them. The germline gives CDR1 SEHNR, CDR2 FQNEAQ (reference sequence). CDR3 length: 14 residues. DNA of the CDR3: TGTGCCAGCAGCCTATCCCAGGGGAATTATGGCTACACCTTC. It specifies CASSLSQGNYGYTF.

The sample holds many counts of this clonotype. The J gene is TRBJ1-5, the V gene TRBV2; TRBD1 might be the D (5 bases). This CDR3 is built from 17 residues. V was pared by 7 bases and J by 0 bases, with 19 bases between. Germline CDR1 and CDR2: SNHLY and FYNNEI. The CDR3 DNA reads TGTGCCAGCAACGGGGCAGGATGGGGGTATAGCAATCAGCCCCAGCATTTT. This encodes CASNGAGWGYSNQPQHF.

The chain couples TRBV3-1 to TRBJ2-7; TRBD2 agrees at 10 bases. With V trimmed by 4 bases and J by 7 bases, 10 bases remained unmatched. The CDR3 contains 15 residues. The germline CDR1 and CDR2 sequences are LGHDT and YNNKEL (reference sequence). The CDR3 DNA reads as TGTGCCAGCAGCCGAACTAGCGGGAAGTCGAGTGAGCAGTACTTC. This gives the protein CASSRTSGKSSEQYF.

The table lists this clonotype with many counts. This chain uses TRBV7-2 with TRBJ1-2; D is undetermined. Trimming cost V 1 base and J 0 bases, with 12 bases left between them. Germline V gene data show CDR1 as SGHTA and CDR2 as FQGNSA. The CDR3 spans 16 residues. For the CDR3, the DNA is TGTGCCAGCAGCTTAGTGGTAGCAGGCGCTAACTATGGCTACACCTTC. This codes for CASSLVVAGANYGYTF.

This clonotype was recorded once. It may be a read error: a sequence one base away is much more abundant. The chain employs TRBV7-8 and TRBJ1-1, with D unclear. CDR3 length equals 14 residues. From germline, CDR1 is SGHVS and CDR2 FQNEAQ. The CDR3 nucleotides read TGTGCCAGCAGCCTGGAGACGGTCAACACTGAAGTTTTCTTT. Protein product: CASSLETVNTEVFF.

The J gene is TRBJ1-2, the V gene TRBV7-2; 9 bases are shared with TRBD1. The junction had 9 bases not matched to a gene; V was cut back by 5 bases and J by 8 bases. The CDR3 contains 14 residues. The germline V gene encodes CDR1 SGHTA and CDR2 FQGNSA. CDR3 loop: CASSPQQGAGGYTF. CDR3 in DNA: TGTGCCAGCAGCCCGCAACAGGGGGCGGGGGGCTACACCTTC.

This clonotype was recorded many times. V usage is TRBV6-5 and J usage is TRBJ2-2; TRBD1 matches at 7 bases. V lost 4 bases, J lost 1 base, and 6 bases stayed unmatched. There are 16 residues in the CDR3. Per the germline V gene, CDR1 is MNHEY and CDR2 is SVGAGI. The CDR3 here is CASSFGDSGNTGELFF. For the CDR3, the DNA is TGTGCCAGCAGTTTTGGGGACAGCGGGAACACCGGGGAGCTGTTTTTT.

This clonotype was seen a few times. The chain has TRBV4-2 and TRBJ1-5; no clear D gene. The CDR3 is made up of 13 amino acids. Trimming took 4 bases from V and 3 from J, leaving 7 bases between them. Germline V gene data show CDR1 as LGHNA and CDR2 as YNFKEQ. The CDR3: CASSPQINQPQHF. In DNA form, the CDR3 reads TGTGCCAGCAGCCCCCAGATCAATCAGCCCCAGCATTTT.

This clonotype was picked up a small number of times. The genes are TRBV6-2 or TRBV6-3 and TRBJ2-4; maybe TRBD1 (5 bases). This CDR3 region has 12 residues. Germline-derived CDR1 and CDR2 are MNHEY and SVGEGT. V dropped 5 bases and J dropped 3 bases, with 5 bases sitting between them. CDR3 region: CASSDSKNIQYF. CDR3 in DNA: TGTGCCAGCAGTGACAGCAAAAACATTCAGTACTTC.

The chain uses TRBV10-3 and TRBJ1-2; 7 nucleotides match TRBD1. V gave up 5 bases and J gave up 3 bases; unmatched junction bases: 6. Germline V lookup: CDR1 ENHRY, CDR2 SYGVKD. This CDR3 contains 14 residues. The CDR3 region has the DNA TGTGCCATCAGTCCCCGGGACAGCGACTATGGCTACACCTTC. It encodes CAISPRDSDYGYTF.